Listed below are T cell receptor beta chains from one sample, sequenced in a study of post-analysis software for immune sequencing data. One entry per CDR3 protein, called by TCRdb with MiXCR from the PCR reads. The table shows 500,000 to 600,000 distinct CDR3 sequences, with about 40% occurring only once. Source material: blood. These receptors were collected from a girl between 5 and 17 years old with multiple sclerosis. Each CDR3 is given with its conserved first and last residue. The D gene is left open where the match is weak. Some rows have no size entry. The others give once, few or many, or a class for an expanded clone.

v_gene	d_gene	j_gene	abundance	CDR3nt	CDR3aa
TRBV3-1	.	TRBJ2-1	once	TGTGCCAGCAGCCCGGGACGCTTCTCCTACAATGAGCAGTTCTTC	CASSPGRFSYNEQFF
TRBV6-2/TRBV6-3	.	TRBJ2-1	.	TGTGCCAGCAGTTACCGGTCGGCTTACAATGAGCAGTTCTTC	CASSYRSAYNEQFF
TRBV12-3/TRBV12-4	TRBD2	TRBJ2-1	many	TGTGCCAGCACCCCCGGGACTAGCAATGAGCAGTTCTTC	CASTPGTSNEQFF
TRBV5-1	.	TRBJ1-2	.	TGCGCCAGCAGCTTGGAAGGGGCGTGGGGCTACACCTTC	CASSLEGAWGYTF
TRBV29-1	.	TRBJ2-3	.	TGCAGCGTGGAGAGGGACACCAGCACAGATACGCAGTATTTT	CSVERDTSTDTQYF
TRBV12-3/TRBV12-4	.	TRBJ2-1	few	TGTGCCAGCAGTTGGTTAGCCAGGGCGAACAATGAGCAGTTCTTC	CASSWLARANNEQFF
TRBV7-2	.	TRBJ2-5	.	TGTGCCAGCAGCTTAATGGACAGCAAGACCCAGTACTTC	CASSLMDSKTQYF
TRBV4-1	TRBD1	TRBJ1-4	.	TGCGCCAGCAGCCAGTCCGACAGGGGCGGTAATGAAAAACTGTTTTTT	CASSQSDRGGNEKLFF
TRBV7-2	.	TRBJ2-3	.	TGTGCCAGCAGCTTGAGCGATCCGCAGTATTTT	CASSLSDPQYF
TRBV29-1	.	TRBJ2-7	many	TGCAGCGTGGTCGGGACGGCATCCTACGAGCAGTACTTC	CSVVGTASYEQYF
TRBV5-1	.	TRBJ2-1	.	TGCGCCAGCAGCTACGGGACATCCCCCTGGAATGAGCAGTTCTTC	CASSYGTSPWNEQFF
TRBV12-3/TRBV12-4	.	TRBJ2-3	few	TGTGCCAGCAGTCCCCGCCCCCTATACACAGATACGCAGTATTTT	CASSPRPLYTDTQYF
TRBV25-1	.	TRBJ2-1	few	TGTGCCAGCAGTGGCAGGGGACCCTACAATGAGCAGTTCTTC	CASSGRGPYNEQFF
TRBV7-6	.	TRBJ2-5	.	TGTGCCAGCAGCGTTAAACCCCCTAGTTCCAATGAGCAGTACTTC	CASSVKPPSSNEQYF
TRBV13	.	TRBJ1-1	few	TGTGCCAGCAGCTTAAGGACAGCGAACACTGAAGCTTTCTTT	CASSLRTANTEAFF
TRBV5-1	.	TRBJ2-2	.	TGCGCCAGCAGCCCCCCAGTCGGGGCCACCGGGGAGCTGTTTTTT	CASSPPVGATGELFF
TRBV6-5	TRBD1	TRBJ1-2	few	TGTGCCAGCAGTTCAGGACAGGGGGGTGGGTTGTATGGCTACACCTTC	CASSSGQGGGLYGYTF
TRBV29-1	.	TRBJ2-3	.	TGCAGCGTTGGGAGGGTGCTTACAGATACGCAGTATTTT	CSVGRVLTDTQYF
TRBV10-2	TRBD1	TRBJ1-2	.	TGCGCCAGCAGTGAGCCAGGGACAGGGGGCAAAAGCTATGGCTACACCTTC	CASSEPGTGGKSYGYTF
TRBV20-1	.	TRBJ2-3	.	TGCAGTACTAGAGGGGAGACTGCTAGCACAGATACGCAGTATTTT	CSTRGETASTDTQYF
TRBV6-1	TRBD2	TRBJ2-1	few	TGTGCCAGCAGCCTAGCGGCCTCCTACAATGAGCAGTTCTTC	CASSLAASYNEQFF
TRBV6-5	TRBD2	TRBJ2-1	.	TGTGCCAGCAGTTACCTCCGGGGTAGCGGGAGTATCTCCTACAATGAGCAGTTCTTC	CASSYLRGSGSISYNEQFF
TRBV11-2	.	TRBJ1-1	.	TGTGCCAGCAGCTTATCGCAGGGGCGGACTGAAGCTTTCTTT	CASSLSQGRTEAFF
TRBV12-3/TRBV12-4	TRBD2	TRBJ2-1	.	TGTGCCAGCAGTTTACGACTAGCGGGAGATACCACCTACAATGAGCAGTTCTTC	CASSLRLAGDTTYNEQFF
TRBV20-1	TRBD1	TRBJ2-5	.	TGCAGTGCTAGAGCGACAGGGGAAGAGACCCAGTACTTC	CSARATGEETQYF
TRBV6-5	.	TRBJ2-5	few	TGTGCCAGCAGTAAACCGGGACAAAGGGGAGAGCAGTACTTC	CASSKPGQRGEQYF
TRBV7-9	.	TRBJ2-7	few	TGTGCCAGCAGCTCCCCGGGGACGCTACCCTACGAGCAGTACTTC	CASSSPGTLPYEQYF
TRBV7-8	.	TRBJ2-7	few	TGTGCCAGCAGCCACGATGGATACGAGCAGTACTTC	CASSHDGYEQYF
TRBV10-3	TRBD2	TRBJ2-3	few	TGTGCCATCAGTGAAGCGGGGAACACAGATACGCAGTATTTT	CAISEAGNTDTQYF
TRBV7-2	TRBD2	TRBJ2-1	.	TGTGCCAGCAGCTTAGCGGGGCTAGCGGGAAATGAGCAGTTCTTT	CASSLAGLAGNEQFF
TRBV6-2/TRBV6-3	.	TRBJ2-5	few	TGTGCCAGCAGTTACGGGCTAAGACAAGAGACCCAGTACTTC	CASSYGLRQETQYF
TRBV12-3/TRBV12-4	.	TRBJ2-3	few	TGTGCCAGCAGCAGAATTCCCACGGATACGCAGTATTTT	CASSRIPTDTQYF
TRBV29-1	TRBD1	TRBJ2-7	few	TGCAGCGTCGGGACAGGGGACGAGCAGTACTTC	CSVGTGDEQYF
TRBV10-3	.	TRBJ2-1	.	TGTGCCATCAGTGGGGCAGCATACAATGAGCAGTTCTTC	CAISGAAYNEQFF
TRBV5-5	.	TRBJ2-6	.	TGTGCCAGCAGCTTGGGCCGTGGCTCTGGGGCCGACGTCCGGACTTTC	CASSLGRGSGADVRTF
TRBV5-1	.	TRBJ2-6	.	TGCGCCAGCAGCCAACAGGCCTCTGGGGCCAACGTCCTGACTTTC	CASSQQASGANVLTF
TRBV5-1	.	TRBJ1-1	few	TGCGCCAGCAGCTTGACGGGACGGTCACTGATGGGCACTGAAGCTTTCTTT	CASSLTGRSLMGTEAFF
TRBV5-5	.	TRBJ1-2	few	TGTGCCAGCAGCTCCCGGGGGACGGACCAGTTCTATGGCTACACCTTC	CASSSRGTDQFYGYTF
TRBV6-1	TRBD1	TRBJ1-2	.	TGTGCCAGCAGCCGGGGGACAGGATTTTATGGCTACACCTTC	CASSRGTGFYGYTF
TRBV2	.	TRBJ2-5	.	TGTGCCTCCGGGGTAGAGACCCAGTACTTC	CASGVETQYF
TRBV10-2	.	TRBJ1-2	few	TGCGCCAGCAGTGATTTTGGGGAAGGGCCACTAATCGGCTACACCTTC	CASSDFGEGPLIGYTF
TRBV7-2	TRBD2	TRBJ2-1	.	TGTGCCAGCAGCACGAGGCCCGGGACTAGCGGGAGCCTGGGTAATGAGCGGTTCTTC	CASSTRPGTSGSLGNERFF
TRBV5-1	.	TRBJ1-5	.	TGCGCCAGCAGCTCCCATCAGAGGGGGAAGGGCACAAAAAGTCAGCCCCAGCATTTT	CASSSHQRGKGTKSQPQHF
TRBV10-3	.	TRBJ2-7	few	TGTGCCATCAGTGAGACGGGTTCTCCCTACGAGCAGTACTTC	CAISETGSPYEQYF
TRBV10-3	.	TRBJ1-5	.	TGTGCCATCAGTGGGTGGGATCAGCCCCAGCATTTT	CAISGWDQPQHF
TRBV6-5	.	TRBJ2-3	.	TGTGCCAGCAGTTACACGGGACGCCCCACAGATACGCAGTATTTT	CASSYTGRPTDTQYF
TRBV12-5	.	TRBJ1-2	.	TGTGCTAGTGCCGTCGACGCTTACGGCTACACCTTC	CASAVDAYGYTF
TRBV9	.	TRBJ2-3	.	TGTGCCAGCAGCGTAGAGGGACTTCACATTGATACGCAGTATTTT	CASSVEGLHIDTQYF
TRBV20-1	TRBD2	TRBJ2-1	many	TGCAGTGCTAGAGATCTCGAGCGGGGGGCCTATGAGCAGTTCTTC	CSARDLERGAYEQFF
TRBV5-1	TRBD2	TRBJ2-3	few	TGCGCCAGCAGCTTGGAACCCGGGACTAGCCTCGATACGCAGTATTTT	CASSLEPGTSLDTQYF
TRBV7-9	.	TRBJ2-5	few	TGTGCCAGCGCCGCTCAAGAGACCCAGTACTTC	CASAAQETQYF
TRBV6-6	.	TRBJ2-7	.	TGTGCCAGCAGCCCCAACAGGTTCCTATCCTACGAGCAGTACTTC	CASSPNRFLSYEQYF
TRBV9	TRBD1	TRBJ2-7	.	TGTGCCAGCAGCACCGGACAGGAGTCCTACGAGCAGTACTTC	CASSTGQESYEQYF
TRBV20-1	.	TRBJ2-7	few	TGCAGTGCCCTGGCCTCGAGGGATTCCTACGAGCAGTACTTC	CSALASRDSYEQYF
TRBV6-5	.	TRBJ2-4	.	TGTGCCAGCAGTAAAGGGGGGGCCAAAAACATTCAGTACTTC	CASSKGGAKNIQYF